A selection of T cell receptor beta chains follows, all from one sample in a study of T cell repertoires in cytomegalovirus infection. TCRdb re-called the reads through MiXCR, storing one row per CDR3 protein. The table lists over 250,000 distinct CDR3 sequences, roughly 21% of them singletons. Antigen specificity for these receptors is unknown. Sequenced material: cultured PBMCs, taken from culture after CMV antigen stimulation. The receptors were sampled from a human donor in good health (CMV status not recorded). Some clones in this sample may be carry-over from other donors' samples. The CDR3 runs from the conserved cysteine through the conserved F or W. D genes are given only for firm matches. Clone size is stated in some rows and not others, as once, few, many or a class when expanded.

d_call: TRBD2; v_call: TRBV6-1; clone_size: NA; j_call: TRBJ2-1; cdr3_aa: CASRPELFLAGGSSYNEQFF; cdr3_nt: TGTGCCAGCAGACCCGAACTTTTTCTAGCGGGAGGAAGCTCCTACAATGAGCAGTTCTTC
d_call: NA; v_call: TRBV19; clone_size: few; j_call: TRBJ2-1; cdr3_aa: CASSVARSSYNEQFF; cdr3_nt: TGTGCCAGTAGTGTCGCGAGGAGCTCCTACAATGAGCAGTTCTTC
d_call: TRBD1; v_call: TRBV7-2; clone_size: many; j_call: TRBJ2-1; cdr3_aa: CASSLVRQGTNEQFF; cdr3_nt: TGTGCCAGCAGCTTAGTCCGACAGGGGACCAATGAGCAGTTCTTC
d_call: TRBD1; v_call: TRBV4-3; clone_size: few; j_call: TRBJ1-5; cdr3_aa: CASSQEGRGPNQPQHF; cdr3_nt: TGCGCCAGCAGCCAAGAAGGCAGGGGGCCCAATCAGCCCCAGCATTTT
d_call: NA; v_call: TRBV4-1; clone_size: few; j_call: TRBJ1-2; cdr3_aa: CASSSDRPSYGYTF; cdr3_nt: TGCGCCAGCAGTTCCGACAGGCCTTCCTATGGCTACACCTTC
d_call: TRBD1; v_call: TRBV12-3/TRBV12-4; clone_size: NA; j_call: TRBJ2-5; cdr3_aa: CASSFHQGARGTQYF; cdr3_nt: TGTGCCAGCAGTTTCCATCAGGGGGCGCGTGGGACCCAGTACTTC
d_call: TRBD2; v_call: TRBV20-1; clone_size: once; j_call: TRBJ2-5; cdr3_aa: CSASPRTSGWETQYF; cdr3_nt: TGCAGTGCTAGCCCTAGGACTAGCGGATGGGAGACCCAGTACTTC
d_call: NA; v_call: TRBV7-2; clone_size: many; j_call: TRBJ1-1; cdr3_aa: CASSAQGRNTEAFF; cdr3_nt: TGTGCCAGCAGCGCCCAGGGGAGAAACACTGAAGCTTTCTTT
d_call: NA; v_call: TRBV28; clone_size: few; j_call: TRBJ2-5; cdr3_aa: CASRLGQIGRETQYF; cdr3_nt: TGTGCCAGCAGGCTAGGGCAGATTGGTAGAGAGACCCAGTACTTC
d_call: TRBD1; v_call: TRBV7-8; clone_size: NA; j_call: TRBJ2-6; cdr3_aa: CASSPGQGASLLSGVVANVLTF; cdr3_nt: TGTGCCAGCAGCCCCGGACAGGGGGCAAGTCTTCTTTCTGGGGTGGTCGCCAACGTCCTGACTTTC
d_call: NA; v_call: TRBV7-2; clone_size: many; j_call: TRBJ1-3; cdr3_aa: CASSHFPGKPASGNTIYF; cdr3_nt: TGTGCCAGCAGCCACTTCCCAGGGAAGCCTGCTTCTGGAAACACCATATATTTT